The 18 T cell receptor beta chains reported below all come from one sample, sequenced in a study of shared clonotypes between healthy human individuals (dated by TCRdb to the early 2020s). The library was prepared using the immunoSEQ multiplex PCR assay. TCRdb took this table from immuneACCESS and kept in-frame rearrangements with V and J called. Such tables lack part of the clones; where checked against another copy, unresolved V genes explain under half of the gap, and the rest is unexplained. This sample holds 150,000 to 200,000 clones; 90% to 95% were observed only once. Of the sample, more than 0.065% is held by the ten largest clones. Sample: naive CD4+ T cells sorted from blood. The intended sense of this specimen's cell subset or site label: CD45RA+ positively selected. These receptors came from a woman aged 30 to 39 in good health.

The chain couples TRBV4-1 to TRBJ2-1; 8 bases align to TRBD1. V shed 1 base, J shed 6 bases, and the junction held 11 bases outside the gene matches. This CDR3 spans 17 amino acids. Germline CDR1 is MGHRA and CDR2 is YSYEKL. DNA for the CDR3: TGCGCCAGCAGCCAAGCTCCTACGGACAGGGTTGGCAATGAGCAGTTCTTC. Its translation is CASSQAPTDRVGNEQFF.

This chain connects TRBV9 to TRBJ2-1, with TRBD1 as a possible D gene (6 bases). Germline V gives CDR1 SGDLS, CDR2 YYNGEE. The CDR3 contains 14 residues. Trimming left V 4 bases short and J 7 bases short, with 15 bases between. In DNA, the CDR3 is TGTGCCAGCAGCCCCTCCCACAGGGTAAATGAGCAGTTCTTC. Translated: CASSPSHRVNEQFF.

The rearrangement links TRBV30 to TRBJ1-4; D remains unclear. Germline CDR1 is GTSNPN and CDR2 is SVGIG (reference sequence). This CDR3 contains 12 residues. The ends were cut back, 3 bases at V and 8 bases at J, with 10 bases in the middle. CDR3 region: CAWRFGPEKLFF. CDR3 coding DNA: TGTGCCTGGAGATTTGGGCCGGAAAAACTGTTTTTT.

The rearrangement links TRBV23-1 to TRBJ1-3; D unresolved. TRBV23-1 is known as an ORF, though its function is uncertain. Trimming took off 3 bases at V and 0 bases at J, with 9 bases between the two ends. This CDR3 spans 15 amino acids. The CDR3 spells CASSHGRNSGNTIYF. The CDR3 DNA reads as TGCGCCAGCAGTCACGGGCGGAACTCTGGAAACACCATATATTTT.

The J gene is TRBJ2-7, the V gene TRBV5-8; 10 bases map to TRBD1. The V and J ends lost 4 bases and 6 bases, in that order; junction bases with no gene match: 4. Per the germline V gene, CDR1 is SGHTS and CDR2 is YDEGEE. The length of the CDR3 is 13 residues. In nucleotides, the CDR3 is TGTGCCAGCAGCGGGACAGGGGTGGGCGAGCAGTACTTC. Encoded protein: CASSGTGVGEQYF. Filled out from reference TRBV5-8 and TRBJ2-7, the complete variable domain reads EAGVTQSPTHLIKTRGQQATLRCSPISGHTSVYWYQQALGLGLQFLLWYDEGEERNRGNFPPRFSGRQFPNYSSELNVNALELEDSALYLCASSGTGVGEQYFGPGTRLTVT.

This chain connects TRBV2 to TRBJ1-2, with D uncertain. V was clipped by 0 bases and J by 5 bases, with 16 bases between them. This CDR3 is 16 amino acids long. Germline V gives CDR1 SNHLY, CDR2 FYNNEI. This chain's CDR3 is CASSEATSGVMYGYTF. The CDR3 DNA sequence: TGTGCCAGCAGTGAAGCTACTAGCGGGGTTATGTATGGCTACACCTTC.

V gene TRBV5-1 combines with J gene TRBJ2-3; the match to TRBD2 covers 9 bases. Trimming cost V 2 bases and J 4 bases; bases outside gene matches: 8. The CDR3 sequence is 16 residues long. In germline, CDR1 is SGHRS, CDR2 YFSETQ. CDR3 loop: CASSLVAGEWADTQYF. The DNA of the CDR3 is TGCGCCAGCAGCTTAGTAGCGGGAGAGTGGGCAGATACGCAGTATTTT. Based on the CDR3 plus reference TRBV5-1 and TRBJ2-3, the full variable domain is KAGVTQTPRYLIKTRGQQVTLSCSPISGHRSVSWYQQTPGQGLQFLFEYFSETQRNKGNFPGRFSGRQFSNSRSEMNVSTLELGDSALYLCASSLVAGEWADTQYFGPGTRLTVL.

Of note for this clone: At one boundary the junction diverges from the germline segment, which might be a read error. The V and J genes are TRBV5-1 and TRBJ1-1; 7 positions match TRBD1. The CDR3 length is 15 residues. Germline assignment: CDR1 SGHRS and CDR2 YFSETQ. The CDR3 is CASTLGDSLNTEAFF. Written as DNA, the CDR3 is TGCGCCAGCACCTTGGGGGACAGTCTGAACACTGAAGCTTTCTTT. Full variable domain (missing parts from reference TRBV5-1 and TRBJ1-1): KAGVTQTPRYLIKTRGQQVTLSCSPISGHRSVSWYQQTPGQGLQFLFEYFSETQRNKGNFPGRFSGRQFSNSRSEMNVSTLELGDSALYLCASTLGDSLNTEAFFGQGTRLTVV.

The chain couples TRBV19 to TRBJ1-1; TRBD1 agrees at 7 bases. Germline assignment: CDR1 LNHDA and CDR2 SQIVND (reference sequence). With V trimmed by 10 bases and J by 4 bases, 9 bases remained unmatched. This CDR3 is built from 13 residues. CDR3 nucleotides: TGTGCCACCTCGGGACAGCTTTTCACTGAAGCTTTCTTT. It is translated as CATSGQLFTEAFF.

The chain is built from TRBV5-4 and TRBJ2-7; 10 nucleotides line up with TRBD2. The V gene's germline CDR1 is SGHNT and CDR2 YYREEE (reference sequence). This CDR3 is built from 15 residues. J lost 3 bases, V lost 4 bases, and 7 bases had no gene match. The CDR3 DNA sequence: TGTGCCAGCAGCCTCCTAGCGGGAGCCGGCTACGAGCAGTACTTC. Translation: CASSLLAGAGYEQYF.

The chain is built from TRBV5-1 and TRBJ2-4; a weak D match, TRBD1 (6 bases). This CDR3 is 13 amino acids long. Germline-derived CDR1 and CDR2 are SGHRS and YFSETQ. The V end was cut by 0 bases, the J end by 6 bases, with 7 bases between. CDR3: CASSLDRANIQYF. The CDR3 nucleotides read TGCGCCAGCAGCTTGGACAGGGCAAACATTCAGTACTTC.

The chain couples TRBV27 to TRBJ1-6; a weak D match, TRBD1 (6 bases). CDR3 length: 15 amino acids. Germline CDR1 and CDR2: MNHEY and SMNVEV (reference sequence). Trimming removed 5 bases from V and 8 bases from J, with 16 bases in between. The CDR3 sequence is CASSNRQVLDSPLHF. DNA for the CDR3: TGTGCCAGCAGTAACCGACAGGTACTGGATTCACCCCTCCACTTT.

Written as DNA, the CDR3 is TGTGCCAGCAGCCTGGGACAGGGGGCGGACGAGCAGTACTTC. Translation: CASSLGQGADEQYF. J is TRBJ2-7 and V is TRBV5-8; TRBD1 matches at 12 bases. There are 14 residues in the CDR3. V trimming: 4 bases; J trimming: 5 bases; junction bases outside the gene matches: 4. CDR1 is SGHTS and CDR2 is YDEGEE in the germline V gene.

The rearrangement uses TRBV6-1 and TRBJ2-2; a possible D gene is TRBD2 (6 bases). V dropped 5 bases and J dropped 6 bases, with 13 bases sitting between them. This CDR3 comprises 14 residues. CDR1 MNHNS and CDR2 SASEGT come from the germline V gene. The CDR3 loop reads CASSTTSFAGELFF. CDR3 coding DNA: TGTGCCAGCAGTACTACTAGCTTCGCCGGGGAGCTGTTTTTT.

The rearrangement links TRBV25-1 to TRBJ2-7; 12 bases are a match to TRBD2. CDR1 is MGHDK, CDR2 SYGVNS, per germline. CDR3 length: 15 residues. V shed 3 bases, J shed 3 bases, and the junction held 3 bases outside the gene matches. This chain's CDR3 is CASSDVTSGSYEQYF. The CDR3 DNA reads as TGTGCCAGCAGTGATGTGACTAGCGGGAGCTACGAGCAGTACTTC.

The CDR3 region is CASSLETGNYGYTF. The CDR3 region has the DNA TGTGCCAGCAGCTTAGAGACAGGGAACTATGGCTACACCTTC. This chain connects TRBV7-9 to TRBJ1-2, with 7 nucleotides matching TRBD1. CDR3 length: 14 residues. Germline V gene sequence: CDR1 SEHNR, CDR2 FQNEAQ (reference sequence). The ends lost 1 base at V and 2 bases at J; junction bases unmatched: 1.

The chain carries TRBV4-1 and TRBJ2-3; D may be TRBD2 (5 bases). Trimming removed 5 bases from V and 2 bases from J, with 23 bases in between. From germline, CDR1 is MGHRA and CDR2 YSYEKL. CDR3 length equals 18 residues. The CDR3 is CASSAGRGRADPTDTQYF. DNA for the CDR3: TGCGCCAGCAGCGCCGGGCGCGGGCGAGCGGATCCCACAGATACGCAGTATTTT.

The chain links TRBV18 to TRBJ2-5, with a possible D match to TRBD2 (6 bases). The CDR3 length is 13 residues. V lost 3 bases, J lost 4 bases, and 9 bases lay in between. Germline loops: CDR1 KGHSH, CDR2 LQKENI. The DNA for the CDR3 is TGTGCCAGCTCACCCCGAGCGGGAGAGACCCAGTACTTC. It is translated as CASSPRAGETQYF.